This TCR beta chain appears in the sequencing data of a study of cytomegalovirus exposure and HLA in healthy donors. Study in general: The same platform as the roughly 700 first-cohort repertoires was used for the 90 to 150 validation repertoires, a later analysis reported.

Germline CDR1 SGHVS, CDR2 FNYEAQ. Trimming cost V 4 bases and J 5 bases, with 11 bases left between them. This CDR3 region has 13 residues. Measured with immunoSEQ multiplex PCR; TCRdb has only the in-frame clones, and not every one. The repertoire includes 130,000 to 150,000 clones, approximately 89% of them detected once, and roughly 9.2% sits in the top ten. The donors were part of the validation cohort of roughly 110 subjects. That cohort was separate from the first cohort, which comprised under 750 subjects. The gene calls are TRBV7-6 and TRBJ1-1, with unresolved D. The clonotype comes from a woman aged 18-29 years in good health and CMV-seropositive. Sequencing was carried out using PBMCs. CDR3 DNA sequence: TGTGCCAGCAGCTCAGATAAAGAAACTGAAGCTTTCTTT. It encodes CASSSDKETEAFF.